These 15 T cell receptor beta chains came from one sample sequenced in a study of PD-L1 blockade in urothelial cancer. Time point specified: pretreatment peripheral blood. Only in-frame clones appear in the TCRdb table, and some are missing; sequencing was by immunoSEQ multiplex PCR. This sample carries tens of thousands of clones, approximately 88% of them seen once, and the ten largest clones take approximately 1.5%. The material was PBMCs, obtained around atezolizumab (anti-PD-L1) treatment. The source of these receptors is a man over 45 with urothelial cancer.

The chain has TRBV5-4 and TRBJ2-1; TRBD1 might be the D (6 bases). The CDR3 length is 13 residues. Between the trimmed V and J ends, which lost 4 bases and 7 bases, there was a span of 12 bases. CDR1 is SGHNT and CDR2 is YYREEE in the germline V gene (reference sequence). CDR3 sequence (DNA): TGTGCCAGCAGCGATCGGACAGTGAATGAGCAGTTCTTC. Translated, it gives CASSDRTVNEQFF.

In this sample, this clone turned up a few times. This chain links TRBV10-3 with TRBJ2-7; D not resolved. This CDR3 has 9 amino acids. Trimming pared 8 bases from V and 11 bases from J, leaving 10 bases between. Germline V gene lookup returns CDR1 ENHRY and CDR2 SYGVKD. The CDR3 here is CAIQDKEYF. Written as DNA, the CDR3 is TGTGCCATCCAAGACAAAGAGTACTTC.

This clone has a handful of counts. The chain has TRBV7-3 and TRBJ1-2; tentatively, D is TRBD1 (6 bases). Germline CDR1 SGHTA, CDR2 FQGTGA. The V end lost 2 bases, the J end lost 2 bases, and 6 bases lay between the germline ends. The CDR3 contains 13 residues. The CDR3 coding sequence is TGTGCCAGCAGCTTACAGGGGAACTATGGCTACACCTTC. Protein product: CASSLQGNYGYTF.

This clone was picked up a small number of times. This chain connects TRBV19 to TRBJ1-2, with 7 bases that match TRBD1. Germline V gene data show CDR1 as LNHDA and CDR2 as SQIVND (reference sequence). Losses at the gene ends were 5 bases for V and 7 bases for J; bases not matched to a gene: 7. CDR3 size: 13 residues. CDR3 DNA: TGTGCCAGTAGTCACACAGGGGACGCTGGCTACACCTTC. Amino acids: CASSHTGDAGYTF.

This chain joins TRBV18 and TRBJ2-7; tentatively, D is TRBD1 (5 bases). V was shortened by 3 bases and J by 4 bases, with 13 bases between the two germline ends. Per germline, CDR1 KGHSH and CDR2 LQKENI. CDR3 length equals 14 residues. As DNA, the CDR3 is TGTGCCAGCTCACCCCCCCTGACAGATTACGAGCAGTACTTC. It specifies CASSPPLTDYEQYF. The variable domain in full, completed from reference TRBV18 and TRBJ2-7, reads NAGVMQNPRHLVRRRGQEARLRCSPMKGHSHVYWYRQLPEEGLKFMVYLQKENIIDESGMPKERFSAEFPKEGPSILRIQQVVRGDSAAYFCASSPPLTDYEQYFGPGTRLTVT.

This clone was detected only once. This chain joins TRBV11-2 and TRBJ2-1, with TRBD2 matching over 10 bases. Germline V gives CDR1 SGHAT, CDR2 FQNNGV. CDR3 size: 15 residues. Trimming at V came to 7 bases and at J to 5 bases, leaving 8 bases not matched to a gene. CDR3 DNA: TGTGCCAGCAAGGAAGCGGGAGGGCCCAACAATGAGCAGTTCTTC. Amino acid sequence: CASKEAGGPNNEQFF.

The chain employs TRBV12-5 and TRBJ2-3, with 9 nucleotides matching TRBD2. Germline lookup yields CDR1 LGHNT and CDR2 FRNRAP. V shed 6 bases and J 3 bases; nucleotides not matched to a gene: 7. The CDR3 is made up of 15 amino acids. CDR3 nucleotides: TGTGCTAGTGGCCAGGATAGCGGGAGAACAGATACGCAGTATTTT. The encoded protein is CASGQDSGRTDTQYF. Looking up the rest from reference TRBV12-5 and TRBJ2-3 gives the full variable domain: DARVTQTPRHKVTEMGQEVTMRCQPILGHNTVFWYRQTMMQGLELLAYFRNRAPLDDSGMPKDRFSAEMPDATLATLKIQPSEPRDSAVYFCASGQDSGRTDTQYFGPGTRLTVL.

The V and J genes are TRBV4-1 and TRBJ2-3, with 7 bases that match TRBD2. There are 16 residues in the CDR3. The germline gives CDR1 MGHRA, CDR2 YSYEKL. The ends lost 2 bases at V and 3 bases at J; junction bases unmatched: 8. CDR3 loop: CASSQIGGGHTDTQYF. The CDR3 nucleotides read TGCGCCAGCAGCCAAATCGGCGGGGGTCATACAGATACGCAGTATTTT.

This sequence joins TRBV27 and TRBJ2-1, with 12 bases fitting TRBD2. This CDR3 region has 21 residues. The trim removed 2 bases at V and 6 bases at J, leaving 20 bases unmatched. The germline CDR1 and CDR2 sequences are MNHEY and SMNVEV (reference sequence). In DNA, the CDR3 is TGTGCCAGCAGTTTAAGGGCGACGGTGGGGAGGGGACTAGCGGGCTTCAATGAGCAGTTCTTC. Translated, it gives CASSLRATVGRGLAGFNEQFF.

V gene TRBV6-5 combines with J gene TRBJ2-1; D may be TRBD1 (5 bases). CDR3 length: 12 amino acids. With 5 bases removed from V and 8 bases from J, the gap between germline ends came to 10 bases. Germline lookup yields CDR1 MNHEY and CDR2 SVGAGI. CDR3 region: CASSPTGYEQFF. CDR3 nucleotide sequence: TGTGCCAGCAGTCCTACAGGCTATGAGCAGTTCTTC.

The genes are TRBV6-1 and TRBJ2-7; D is ambiguous. The CDR3 is 12 residues long. V was trimmed by 3 bases and J by 4 bases, leaving 7 bases between them. Germline assignment: CDR1 MNHNS and CDR2 SASEGT. This CDR3 reads CASSEAYYEQYF. The CDR3, as DNA: TGTGCCAGCAGTGAGGCTTATTACGAGCAGTACTTC.

The chain couples TRBV7-9 to TRBJ2-5; D remains ambiguous. CDR1 and CDR2 (germline): SEHNR, FQNEAQ (reference sequence). V was shortened by 2 bases and J by 1 base, with 11 bases between the two germline ends. This CDR3 has 15 residues. CDR3 loop: CASSLLRVIQETQYF. In DNA, the CDR3 is TGTGCCAGCAGCTTACTACGGGTAATCCAAGAGACCCAGTACTTC. Full variable domain (remainder filled in from reference TRBV7-9 and TRBJ2-5): DTGVSQNPRHKITKRGQNVTFRCDPISEHNRLYWYRQTLGQGPEFLTYFQNEAQLEKSRLLSDRFSAERPKGSFSTLEIQRTEQGDSAMYLCASSLLRVIQETQYFGPGTRLLVL.

This sequence joins TRBV5-6 and TRBJ1-4, with D maybe TRBD1 (6 bases). CDR1 is SGHDT, CDR2 YYEEEE, per germline. V gave up 4 bases and J gave up 4 bases, with 11 bases separating them. This CDR3 spans 14 amino acids. CDR3 sequence reads: CASSPDSNNEKLFF. The CDR3 DNA is TGTGCCAGCAGCCCGGACAGCAATAATGAAAAACTGTTTTTT.

The chain couples TRBV5-6 to TRBJ2-7; unclear D gene. The germline CDR1 and CDR2 sequences are SGHDT and YYEEEE. V was clipped by 3 bases and J by 3 bases, with 16 bases between them. The CDR3 length is 15 residues. CDR3 nucleotides: TGTGCCAGCAGCTCCATTACTACTGACGGCTACGAGCAGTACTTC. It specifies CASSSITTDGYEQYF.

The chain carries TRBV7-9 and TRBJ1-5, with D possibly TRBD1 on 5 matching bases. Trimming cost V 1 base and J 3 bases, with 13 bases left between them. The CDR3 spans 16 residues. CDR1 is SEHNR and CDR2 is FQNEAQ in the germline V gene (reference sequence). For the CDR3, the DNA is TGTGCCAGCAGCTTAGGGGGGGGACGGGACAATCAGCCCCAGCATTTT. As protein: CASSLGGGRDNQPQHF. The variable domain in full, with the rest retrieved from reference TRBV7-9 and TRBJ1-5, is DTGVSQNPRHKITKRGQNVTFRCDPISEHNRLYWYRQTLGQGPEFLTYFQNEAQLEKSRLLSDRFSAERPKGSFSTLEIQRTEQGDSAMYLCASSLGGGRDNQPQHFGDGTRLSIL.